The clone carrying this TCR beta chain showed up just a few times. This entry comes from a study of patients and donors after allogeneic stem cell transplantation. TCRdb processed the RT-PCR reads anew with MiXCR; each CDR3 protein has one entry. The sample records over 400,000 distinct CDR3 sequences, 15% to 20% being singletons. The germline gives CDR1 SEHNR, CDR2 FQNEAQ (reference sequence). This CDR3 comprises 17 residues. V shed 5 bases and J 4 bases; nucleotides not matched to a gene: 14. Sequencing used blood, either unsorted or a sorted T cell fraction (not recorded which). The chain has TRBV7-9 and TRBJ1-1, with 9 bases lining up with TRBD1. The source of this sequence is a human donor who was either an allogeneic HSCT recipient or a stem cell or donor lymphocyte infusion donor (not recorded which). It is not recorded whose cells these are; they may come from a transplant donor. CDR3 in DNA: TGTGCCAGCAGCCGGCACCCGCGGACAGGGGTGGCCACTGAAGCTTTCTTT. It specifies CASSRHPRTGVATEAFF.